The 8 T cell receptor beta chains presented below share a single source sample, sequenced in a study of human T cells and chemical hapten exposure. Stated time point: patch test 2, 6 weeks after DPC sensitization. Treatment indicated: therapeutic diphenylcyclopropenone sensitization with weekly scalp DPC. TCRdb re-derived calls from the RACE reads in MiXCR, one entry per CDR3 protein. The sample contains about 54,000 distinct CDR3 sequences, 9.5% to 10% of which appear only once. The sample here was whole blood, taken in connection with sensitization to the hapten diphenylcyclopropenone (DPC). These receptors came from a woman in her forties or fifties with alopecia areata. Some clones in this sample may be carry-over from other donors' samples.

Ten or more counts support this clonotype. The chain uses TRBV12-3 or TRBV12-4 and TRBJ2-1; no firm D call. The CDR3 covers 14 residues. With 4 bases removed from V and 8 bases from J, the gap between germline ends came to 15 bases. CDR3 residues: CASSSIPSLDEQFF. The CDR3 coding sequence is TGTGCCAGCAGTTCAATACCCAGCCTCGATGAGCAGTTCTTC.

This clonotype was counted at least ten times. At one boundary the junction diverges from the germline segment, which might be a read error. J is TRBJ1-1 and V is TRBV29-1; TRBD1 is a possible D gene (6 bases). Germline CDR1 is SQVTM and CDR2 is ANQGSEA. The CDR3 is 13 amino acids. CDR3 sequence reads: CSVEGQPNTEAFF. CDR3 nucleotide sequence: TGCAGCGTAGAAGGACAGCCGAACACTGAAGCTTTCTTT.

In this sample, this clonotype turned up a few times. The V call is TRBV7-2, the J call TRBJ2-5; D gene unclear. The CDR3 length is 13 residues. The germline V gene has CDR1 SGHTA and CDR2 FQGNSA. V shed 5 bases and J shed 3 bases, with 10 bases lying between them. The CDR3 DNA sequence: TGTGCCAGCAGCCCACGCCGAGAAGAGACCCAGTACTTC. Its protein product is CASSPRREETQYF.

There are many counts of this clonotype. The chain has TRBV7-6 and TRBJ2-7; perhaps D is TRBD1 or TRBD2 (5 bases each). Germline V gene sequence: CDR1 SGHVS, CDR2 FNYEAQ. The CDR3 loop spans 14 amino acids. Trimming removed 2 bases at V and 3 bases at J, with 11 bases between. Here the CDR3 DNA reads TGTGCCAGCAGCTTAAGAGGGGACCACTACGAGCAGTACTTC. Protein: CASSLRGDHYEQYF.

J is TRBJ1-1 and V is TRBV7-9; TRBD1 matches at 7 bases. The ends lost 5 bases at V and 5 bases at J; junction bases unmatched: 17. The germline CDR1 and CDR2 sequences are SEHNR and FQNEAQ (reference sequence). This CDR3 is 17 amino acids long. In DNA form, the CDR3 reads TGTGCCAGCAGCCCTGCGGGGACAGCCCTAGATGGGACTGAAGCTTTCTTT. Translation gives CASSPAGTALDGTEAFF.

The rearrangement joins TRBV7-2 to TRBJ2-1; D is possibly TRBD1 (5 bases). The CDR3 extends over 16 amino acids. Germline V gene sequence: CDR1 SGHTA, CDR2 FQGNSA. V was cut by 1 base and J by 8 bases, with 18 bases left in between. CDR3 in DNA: TGTGCCAGCAGCTTAGGGGGATCCAGGGTTAGATATGAGCAGTTCTTC. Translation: CASSLGGSRVRYEQFF.

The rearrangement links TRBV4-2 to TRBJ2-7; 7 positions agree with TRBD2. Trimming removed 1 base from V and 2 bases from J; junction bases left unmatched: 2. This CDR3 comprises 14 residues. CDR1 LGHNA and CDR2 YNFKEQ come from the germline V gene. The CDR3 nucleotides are TGTGCCAGCAGCCAAGCCGGGACTACCTACGAGCAGTACTTC. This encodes CASSQAGTTYEQYF.

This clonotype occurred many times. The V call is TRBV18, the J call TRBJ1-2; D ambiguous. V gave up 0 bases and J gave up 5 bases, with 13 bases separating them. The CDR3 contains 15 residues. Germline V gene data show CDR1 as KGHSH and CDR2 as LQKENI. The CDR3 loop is CASSPPVARGYGYTF. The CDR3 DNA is TGTGCCAGCTCACCACCGGTTGCCCGGGGTTATGGCTACACCTTC.